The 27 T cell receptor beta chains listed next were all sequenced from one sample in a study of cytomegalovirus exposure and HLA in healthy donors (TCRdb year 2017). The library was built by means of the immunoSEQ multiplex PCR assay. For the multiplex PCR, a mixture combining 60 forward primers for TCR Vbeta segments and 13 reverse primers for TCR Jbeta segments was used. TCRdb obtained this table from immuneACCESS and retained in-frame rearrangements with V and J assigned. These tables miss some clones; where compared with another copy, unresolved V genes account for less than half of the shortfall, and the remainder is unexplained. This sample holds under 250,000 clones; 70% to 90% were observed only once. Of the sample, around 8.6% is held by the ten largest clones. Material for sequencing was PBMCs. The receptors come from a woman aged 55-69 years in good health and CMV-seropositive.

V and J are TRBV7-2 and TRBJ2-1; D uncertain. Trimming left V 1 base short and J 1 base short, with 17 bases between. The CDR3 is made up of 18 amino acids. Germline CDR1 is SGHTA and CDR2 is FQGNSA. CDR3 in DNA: TGTGCCAGCAGCTTAGGTAGCCTTGCAACGGTGTCCTACAATGAGCAGTTCTTC. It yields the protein CASSLGSLATVSYNEQFF. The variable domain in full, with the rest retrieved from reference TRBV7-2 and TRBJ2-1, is GAGVSQSPSNKVTEKGKDVELRCDPISGHTALYWYRQSLGQGLEFLIYFQGNSAPDKSGLPSDRFSAERTGGSVSTLTIQRTQQEDSAVYLCASSLGSLATVSYNEQFFGPGTRLTVL.

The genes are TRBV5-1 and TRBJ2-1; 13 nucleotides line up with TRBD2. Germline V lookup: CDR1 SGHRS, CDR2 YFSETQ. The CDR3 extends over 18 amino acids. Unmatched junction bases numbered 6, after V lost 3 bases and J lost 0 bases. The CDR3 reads CASSSGLAGHSSYNEQFF. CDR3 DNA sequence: TGCGCCAGCAGCTCGGGACTAGCGGGGCATAGCTCCTACAATGAGCAGTTCTTC. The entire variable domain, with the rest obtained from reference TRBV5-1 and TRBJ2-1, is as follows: KAGVTQTPRYLIKTRGQQVTLSCSPISGHRSVSWYQQTPGQGLQFLFEYFSETQRNKGNFPGRFSGRQFSNSRSEMNVSTLELGDSALYLCASSSGLAGHSSYNEQFFGPGTRLTVL.

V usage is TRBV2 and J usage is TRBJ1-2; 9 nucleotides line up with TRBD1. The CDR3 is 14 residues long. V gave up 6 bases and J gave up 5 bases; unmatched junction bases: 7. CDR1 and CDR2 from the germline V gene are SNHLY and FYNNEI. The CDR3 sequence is CASSIQGAGYGYTF. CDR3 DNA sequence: TGTGCCAGCAGCATACAGGGGGCCGGGTATGGCTACACCTTC.

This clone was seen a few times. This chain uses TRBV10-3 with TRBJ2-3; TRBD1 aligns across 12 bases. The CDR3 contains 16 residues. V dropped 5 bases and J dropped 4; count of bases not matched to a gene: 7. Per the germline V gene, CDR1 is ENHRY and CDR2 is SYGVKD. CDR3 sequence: CAISQRGQGASDTQYF. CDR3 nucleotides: TGTGCCATCAGTCAGAGGGGACAGGGGGCATCAGATACGCAGTATTTT.

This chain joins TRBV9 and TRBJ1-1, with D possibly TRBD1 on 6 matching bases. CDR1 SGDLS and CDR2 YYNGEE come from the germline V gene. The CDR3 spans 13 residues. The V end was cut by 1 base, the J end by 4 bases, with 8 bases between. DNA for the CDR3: TGTGCCAGCAGCGTAATAGGGGGCACTGAAGCTTTCTTT. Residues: CASSVIGGTEAFF. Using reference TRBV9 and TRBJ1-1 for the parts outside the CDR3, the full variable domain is DSGVTQTPKHLITATGQRVTLRCSPRSGDLSVYWYQQSLDQGLQFLIQYYNGEERAKGNILERFSAQQFPDLHSELNLSSLELGDSALYFCASSVIGGTEAFFGQGTRLTVV.

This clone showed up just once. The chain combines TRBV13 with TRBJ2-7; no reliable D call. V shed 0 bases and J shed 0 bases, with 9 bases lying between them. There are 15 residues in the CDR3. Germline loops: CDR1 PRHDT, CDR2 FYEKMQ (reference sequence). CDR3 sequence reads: CASSLGRFSSYEQYF. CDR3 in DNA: TGTGCCAGCAGCTTAGGACGGTTTAGCTCCTACGAGCAGTACTTC. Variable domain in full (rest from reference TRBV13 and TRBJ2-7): AAGVIQSPRHLIKEKRETATLKCYPIPRHDTVYWYQQGPGQDPQFLISFYEKMQSDKGSIPDRFSAQQFSDYHSELNMSSLELGDSALYFCASSLGRFSSYEQYFGPGTRLTVT.

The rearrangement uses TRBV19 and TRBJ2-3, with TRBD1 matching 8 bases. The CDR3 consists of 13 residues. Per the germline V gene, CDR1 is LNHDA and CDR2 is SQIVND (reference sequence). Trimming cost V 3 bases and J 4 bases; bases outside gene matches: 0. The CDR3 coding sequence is TGTGCCAGTAGTATGACAGGGGCAGATACGCAGTATTTT. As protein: CASSMTGADTQYF.

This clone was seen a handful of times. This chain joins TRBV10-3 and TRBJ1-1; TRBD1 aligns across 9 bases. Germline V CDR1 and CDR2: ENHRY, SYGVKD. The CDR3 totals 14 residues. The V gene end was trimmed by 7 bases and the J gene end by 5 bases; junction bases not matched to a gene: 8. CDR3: CAINSDRGKTEAFF. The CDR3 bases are TGTGCCATCAATTCGGACAGGGGTAAGACTGAAGCTTTCTTT.

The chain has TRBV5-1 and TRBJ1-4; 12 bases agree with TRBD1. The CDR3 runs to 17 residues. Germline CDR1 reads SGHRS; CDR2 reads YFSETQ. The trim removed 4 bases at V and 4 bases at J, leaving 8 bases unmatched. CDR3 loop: CASSPGQGAGFNEKLFF. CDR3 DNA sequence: TGCGCCAGCAGCCCGGGACAGGGGGCAGGCTTTAATGAAAAACTGTTTTTT.

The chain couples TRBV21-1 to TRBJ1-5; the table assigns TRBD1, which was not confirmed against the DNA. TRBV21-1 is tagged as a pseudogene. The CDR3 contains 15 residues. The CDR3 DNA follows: TGTGCCAGCAGCACCCAGGCAGGGAGCAATCAGCCCCAGCATTTT. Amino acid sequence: CASSTQAGSNQPQHF.

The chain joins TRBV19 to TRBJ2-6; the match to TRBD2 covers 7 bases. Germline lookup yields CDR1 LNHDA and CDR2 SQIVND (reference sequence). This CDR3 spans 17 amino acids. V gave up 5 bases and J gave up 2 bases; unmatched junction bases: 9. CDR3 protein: CASSPPRGGAGANVLTF. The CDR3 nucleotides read TGTGCCAGTAGTCCCCCGCGTGGGGGGGCTGGGGCCAACGTCCTGACTTTC.

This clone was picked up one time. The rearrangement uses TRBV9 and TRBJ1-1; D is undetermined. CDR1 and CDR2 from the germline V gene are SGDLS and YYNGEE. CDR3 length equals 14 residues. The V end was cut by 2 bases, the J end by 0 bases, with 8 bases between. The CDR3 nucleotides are TGTGCCAGCAGCGTCTTGCAGATGAACACTGAAGCTTTCTTT. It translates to CASSVLQMNTEAFF.

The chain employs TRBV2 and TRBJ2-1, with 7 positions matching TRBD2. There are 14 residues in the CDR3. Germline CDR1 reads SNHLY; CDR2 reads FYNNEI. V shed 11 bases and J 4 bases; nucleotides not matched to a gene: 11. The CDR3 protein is CAPGGNSWYNEQFF. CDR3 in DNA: TGTGCCCCCGGGGGGAACAGCTGGTACAATGAGCAGTTCTTC.

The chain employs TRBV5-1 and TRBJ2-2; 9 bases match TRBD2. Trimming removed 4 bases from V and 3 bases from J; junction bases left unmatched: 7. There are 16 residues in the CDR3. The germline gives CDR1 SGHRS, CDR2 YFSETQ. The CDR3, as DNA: TGCGCCAGCAGCACCCCTAGCGGGACGGACACCGGGGAGCTGTTTTTT. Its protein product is CASSTPSGTDTGELFF.

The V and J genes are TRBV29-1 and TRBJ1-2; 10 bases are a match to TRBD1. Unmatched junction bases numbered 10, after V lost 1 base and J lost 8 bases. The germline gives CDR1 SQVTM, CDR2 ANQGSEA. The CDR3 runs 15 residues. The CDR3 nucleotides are TGCAGCGTTGAAGGGGGACAGGGGTTAACGAAGGGCTACACCTTC. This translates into CSVEGGQGLTKGYTF.

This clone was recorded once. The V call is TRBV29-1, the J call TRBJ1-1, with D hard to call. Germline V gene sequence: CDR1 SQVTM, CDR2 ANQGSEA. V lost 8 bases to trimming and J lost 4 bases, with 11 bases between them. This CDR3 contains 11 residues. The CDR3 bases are TGCAGCACCGTTCGGGGCACTGAAGCTTTCTTT. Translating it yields CSTVRGTEAFF.

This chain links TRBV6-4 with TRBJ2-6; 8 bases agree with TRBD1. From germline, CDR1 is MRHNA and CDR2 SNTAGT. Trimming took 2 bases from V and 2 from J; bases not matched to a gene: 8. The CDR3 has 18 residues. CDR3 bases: TGTGCCAGCAGTGACGAGGGGCAGGGGGCAGCTGGGGCCAACGTCCTGACTTTC. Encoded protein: CASSDEGQGAAGANVLTF.

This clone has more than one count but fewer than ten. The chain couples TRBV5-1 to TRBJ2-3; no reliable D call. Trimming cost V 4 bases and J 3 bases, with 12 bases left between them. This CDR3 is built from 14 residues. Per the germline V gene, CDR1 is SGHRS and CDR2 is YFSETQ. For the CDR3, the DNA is TGCGCCAGCAGCCTTTGGAGTAGGACAGATACGCAGTATTTT. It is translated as CASSLWSRTDTQYF.

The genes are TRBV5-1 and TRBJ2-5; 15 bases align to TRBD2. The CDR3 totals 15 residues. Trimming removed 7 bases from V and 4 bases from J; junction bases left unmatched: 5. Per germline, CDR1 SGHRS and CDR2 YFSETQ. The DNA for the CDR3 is TGCGCCAGCCAAGGACTAGCGGGAGGGCCAGAGACCCAGTACTTC. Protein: CASQGLAGGPETQYF. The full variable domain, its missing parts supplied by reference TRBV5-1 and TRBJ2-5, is KAGVTQTPRYLIKTRGQQVTLSCSPISGHRSVSWYQQTPGQGLQFLFEYFSETQRNKGNFPGRFSGRQFSNSRSEMNVSTLELGDSALYLCASQGLAGGPETQYFGPGTRLLVL.

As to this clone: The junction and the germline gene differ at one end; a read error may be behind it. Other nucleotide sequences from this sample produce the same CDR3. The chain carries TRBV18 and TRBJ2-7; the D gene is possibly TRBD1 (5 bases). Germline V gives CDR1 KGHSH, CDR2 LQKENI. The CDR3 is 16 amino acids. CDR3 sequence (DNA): TGCGCCAGCTCACCCGTGCCTGTACAGGACTCCTACGAGCAGTACTTC. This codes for CASSPVPVQDSYEQYF.

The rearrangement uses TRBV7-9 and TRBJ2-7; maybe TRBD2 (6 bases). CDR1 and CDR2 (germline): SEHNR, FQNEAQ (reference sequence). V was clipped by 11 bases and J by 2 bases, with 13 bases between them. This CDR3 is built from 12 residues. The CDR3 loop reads CASRDSAYEQYF. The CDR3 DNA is TGTGCCTCCCGGGACTCCGCCTACGAGCAGTACTTC.

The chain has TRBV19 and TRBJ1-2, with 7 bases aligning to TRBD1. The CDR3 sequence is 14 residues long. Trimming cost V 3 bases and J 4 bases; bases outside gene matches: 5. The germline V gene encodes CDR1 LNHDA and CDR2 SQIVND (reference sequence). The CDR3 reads CASSMTGKRYGYTF. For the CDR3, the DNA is TGTGCCAGTAGTATGACAGGGAAACGCTATGGCTACACCTTC.

This CDR3 is CASSLAVTSGRRGETQYF. CDR3 sequence (DNA): TGCGCCAGCAGCTTGGCCGTTACTAGCGGGAGACGAGGGGAGACCCAGTACTTC. V and J are TRBV5-1 and TRBJ2-5; the match to TRBD2 covers 11 bases. V was pared by 0 bases and J by 5 bases, with 12 bases of the junction left unmatched. This CDR3 spans 18 amino acids. The germline V gene encodes CDR1 SGHRS and CDR2 YFSETQ.

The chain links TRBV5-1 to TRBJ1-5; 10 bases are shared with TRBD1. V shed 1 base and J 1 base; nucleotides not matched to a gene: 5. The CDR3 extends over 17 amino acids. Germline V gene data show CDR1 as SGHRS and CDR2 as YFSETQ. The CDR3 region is CASSLLPDRGSNQPQHF. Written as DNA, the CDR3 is TGCGCCAGCAGCTTGCTTCCGGACAGGGGGAGCAATCAGCCCCAGCATTTT.

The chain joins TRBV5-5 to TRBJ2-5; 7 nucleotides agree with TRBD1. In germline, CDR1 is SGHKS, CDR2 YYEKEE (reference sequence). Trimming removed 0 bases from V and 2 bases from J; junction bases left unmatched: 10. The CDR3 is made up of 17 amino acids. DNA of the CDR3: TGTGCCAGCAGCTTGGGTAGCAGGGGGTTCGATCAAGAGACCCAGTACTTC. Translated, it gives CASSLGSRGFDQETQYF. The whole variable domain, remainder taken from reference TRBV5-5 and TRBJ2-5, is DAGVTQSPTHLIKTRGQQVTLRCSPISGHKSVSWYQQVLGQGPQFIFQYYEKEERGRGNFPDRFSARQFPNYSSELNVNALLLGDSALYLCASSLGSRGFDQETQYFGPGTRLLVL.

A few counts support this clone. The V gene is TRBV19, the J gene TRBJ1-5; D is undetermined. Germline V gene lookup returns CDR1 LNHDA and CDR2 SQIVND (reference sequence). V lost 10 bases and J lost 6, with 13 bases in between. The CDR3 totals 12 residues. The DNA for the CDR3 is TGTGCCACCCGTTCAGGAGGTCAGCCCCAGCATTTT. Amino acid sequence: CATRSGGQPQHF.

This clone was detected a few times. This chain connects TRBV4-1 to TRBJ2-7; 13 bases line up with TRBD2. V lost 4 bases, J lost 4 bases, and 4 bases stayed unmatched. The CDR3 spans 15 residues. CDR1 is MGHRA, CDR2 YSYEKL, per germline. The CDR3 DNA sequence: TGCGCCAGCAGCCCTCCGGGACTAGCGGGATACGAGCAGTACTTC. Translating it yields CASSPPGLAGYEQYF.